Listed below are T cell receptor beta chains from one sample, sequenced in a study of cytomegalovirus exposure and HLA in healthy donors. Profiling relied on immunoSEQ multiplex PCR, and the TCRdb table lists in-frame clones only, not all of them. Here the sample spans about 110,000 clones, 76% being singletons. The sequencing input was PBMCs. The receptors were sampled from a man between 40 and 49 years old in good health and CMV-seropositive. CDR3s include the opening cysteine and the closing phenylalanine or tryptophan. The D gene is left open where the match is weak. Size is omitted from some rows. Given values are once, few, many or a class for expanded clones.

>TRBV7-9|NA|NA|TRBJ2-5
CASSLETPETQYF
TGTGCCAGCAGCTTGGAGACCCCGGAGACCCAGTACTTC
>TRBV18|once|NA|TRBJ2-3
CASSPGRGGASTDTQYF
TGTGCCAGCTCACCGGGCAGAGGGGGTGCTAGCACAGATACGCAGTATTTT
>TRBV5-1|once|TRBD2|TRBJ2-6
CASSSRTSGPSHSGANVLTF
TGCGCCAGCAGCTCCCGGACTAGCGGGCCTTCCCACTCTGGGGCCAACGTCCTGACTTTC
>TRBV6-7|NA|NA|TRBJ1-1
CASRKKGGTSDCF
TGTGCCAGCAGGAAGAAGGGGGGGACATCCGATTGCTTT
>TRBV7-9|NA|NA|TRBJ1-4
CASSLPEEKLFF
TGTGCCAGCAGCTTACCGGAGGAAAAACTGTTTTTT
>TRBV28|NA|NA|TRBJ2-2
CASSLGFGIYTGELFF
TGTGCCAGCAGTTTAGGCTTCGGGATATACACCGGGGAGCTGTTTTTT
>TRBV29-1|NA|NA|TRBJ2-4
CSVEEPLTVAKNIQYF
TGCAGCGTTGAAGAACCACTCACAGTAGCCAAAAACATTCAGTACTTC
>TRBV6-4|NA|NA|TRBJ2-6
CASSDSTRGSGANVLTF
TGTGCCAGCAGTGACTCGACCAGGGGCTCTGGGGCCAACGTCCTGACTTTC
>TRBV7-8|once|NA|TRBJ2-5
CASSLGGPQETQYF
TGTGCCAGCAGCTTGGGGGGACCCCAAGAGACCCAGTACTTC
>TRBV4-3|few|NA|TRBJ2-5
CASSQDNRAQETQYF
TGCGCCAGCAGCCAAGATAACAGGGCGCAAGAGACCCAGTACTTC
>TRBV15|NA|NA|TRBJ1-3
CATTGTNSGNTIYF
TGTGCCACCACGGGAACTAACTCTGGAAACACCATATATTTT
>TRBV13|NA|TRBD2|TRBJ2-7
CASSVAGLAAPYEQYF
TGTGCCAGCAGCGTAGCTGGACTAGCGGCCCCCTACGAGCAGTACTTC
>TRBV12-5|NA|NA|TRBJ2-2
CASGAGWNTGELFF
TGTGCTAGTGGTGCCGGTTGGAACACCGGGGAGCTGTTTTTT
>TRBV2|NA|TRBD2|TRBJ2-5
CASEKSGNYQETQYF
TGTGCCAGCGAGAAGAGCGGGAACTACCAGGAGACCCAGTACTTC
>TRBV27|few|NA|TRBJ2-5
CASGRRVQETQYF
TGTGCCAGCGGGAGGCGGGTCCAAGAGACCCAGTACTTC
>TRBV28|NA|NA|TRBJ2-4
CASNPGRIKNIQYF
TGTGCCAGCAACCCGGGGAGGATAAAAAACATTCAGTACTTC
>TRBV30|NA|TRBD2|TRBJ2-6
CALSMREGLSGANVLTF
TGTGCCTTGTCTATGCGGGAGGGCCTAAGTGGGGCCAACGTCCTGACTTTC